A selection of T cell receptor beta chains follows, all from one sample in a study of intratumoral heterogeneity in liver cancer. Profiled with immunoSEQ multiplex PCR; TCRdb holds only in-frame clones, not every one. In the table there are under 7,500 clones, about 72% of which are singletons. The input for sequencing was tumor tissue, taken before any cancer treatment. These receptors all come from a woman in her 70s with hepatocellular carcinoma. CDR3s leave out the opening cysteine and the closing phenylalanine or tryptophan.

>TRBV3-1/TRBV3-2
ASSPLLGGDGYT
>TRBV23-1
ASSHYEQY
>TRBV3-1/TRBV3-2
ASSQRQGGNTEAF
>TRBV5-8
ASSLVRAYGYT
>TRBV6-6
ATGGAHYGYT
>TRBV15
ATSRDWGNYGYT
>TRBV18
ASSPDSRGSNTEAF
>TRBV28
ASSSRYEQY
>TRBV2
ASSPDRGYEQY
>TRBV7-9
ASSFVGGEQY
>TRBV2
ASSETTGGYEQY
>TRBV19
ASSPRTGNTEAF
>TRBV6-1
ASSEGTGEYETQY
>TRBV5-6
ASSPLAGQQY
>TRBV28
ASSATSGTVFDHIQY
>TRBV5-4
ASSFGLETGELF
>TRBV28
ASSSPGPTNYGYT
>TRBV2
ASRDRTANYGYT
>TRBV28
ASSLGTSGGYT
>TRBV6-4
ASSGDMNTGELF
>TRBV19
ASSINRDRNQPQH
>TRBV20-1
SASSQEGLQTQY
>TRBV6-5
ASSYRTGEAGNTIY
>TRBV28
ASRPQGITYEQY
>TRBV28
ASIMASLGDGYT
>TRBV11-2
ASSLFLAREYEQF
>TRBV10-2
ASSLIAGYNEQF
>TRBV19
ASSDPQGRTNEKLF
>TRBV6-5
ASTRQGYYGYT
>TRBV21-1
ASSKARGASTDTQY